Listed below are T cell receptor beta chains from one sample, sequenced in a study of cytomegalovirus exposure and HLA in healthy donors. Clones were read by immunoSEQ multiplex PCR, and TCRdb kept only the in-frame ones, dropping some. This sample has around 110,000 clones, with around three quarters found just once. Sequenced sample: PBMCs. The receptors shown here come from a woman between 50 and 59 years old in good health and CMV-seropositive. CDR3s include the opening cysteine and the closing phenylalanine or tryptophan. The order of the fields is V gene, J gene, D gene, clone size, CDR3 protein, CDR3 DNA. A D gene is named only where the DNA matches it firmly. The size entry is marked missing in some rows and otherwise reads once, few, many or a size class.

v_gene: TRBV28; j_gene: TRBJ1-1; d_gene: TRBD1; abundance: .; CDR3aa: CASSRPRDRATEAFF; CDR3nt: TGTGCCAGCAGTCGCCCCCGGGACAGGGCCACTGAAGCTTTCTTT
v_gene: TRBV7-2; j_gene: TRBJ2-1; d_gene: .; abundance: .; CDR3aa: CASSPYNEQFF; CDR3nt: TGTGCCAGCAGCCCATACAATGAGCAGTTCTTC
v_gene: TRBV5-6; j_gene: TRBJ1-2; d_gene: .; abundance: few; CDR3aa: CASSSSPGAGALDGYTF; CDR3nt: TGTGCCAGCAGCTCCAGCCCAGGGGCGGGGGCTCTGGACGGCTACACCTTC
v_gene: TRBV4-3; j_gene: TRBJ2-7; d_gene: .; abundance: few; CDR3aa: CASSQDIAGTYPYEQYF; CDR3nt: TGCGCCAGCAGCCAGGACATTGCCGGGACTTACCCGTACGAGCAGTACTTC
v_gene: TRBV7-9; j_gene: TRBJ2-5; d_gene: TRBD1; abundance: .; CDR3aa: CASSPIRGRGRTLLETQYF; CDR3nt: TGTGCCAGCAGCCCAATACGGGGCAGGGGGCGGACTTTGTTGGAGACCCAGTACTTC
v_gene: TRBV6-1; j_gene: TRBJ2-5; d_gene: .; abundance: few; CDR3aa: CATLPSGLQETQYF; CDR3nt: TGTGCCACCCTTCCCTCAGGGTTACAAGAGACCCAGTACTTC
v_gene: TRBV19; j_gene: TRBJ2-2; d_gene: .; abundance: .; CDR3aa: CASRYNTGELFF; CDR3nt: TGTGCCAGTAGATATAACACCGGGGAGCTGTTTTTT
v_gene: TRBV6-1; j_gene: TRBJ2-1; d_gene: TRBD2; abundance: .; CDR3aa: CASSDEASGGLWNEQFF; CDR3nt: TGTGCCAGCAGTGATGAGGCTAGCGGGGGCCTCTGGAATGAGCAGTTCTTC
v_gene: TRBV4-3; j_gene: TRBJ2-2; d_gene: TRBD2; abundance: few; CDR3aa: CASSQVAGTTTGELFF; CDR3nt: TGCGCCAGCAGCCAAGTGGCCGGGACTACAACCGGGGAGCTGTTTTTT
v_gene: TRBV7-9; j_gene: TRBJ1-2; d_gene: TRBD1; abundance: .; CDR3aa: CASSHYQDRDGYTF; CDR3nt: TGTGCCAGCAGCCATTACCAAGACAGGGACGGCTACACCTTC
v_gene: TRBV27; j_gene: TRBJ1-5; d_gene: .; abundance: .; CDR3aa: CASSSLTASVSNQPQHF; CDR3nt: TGTGCCAGCAGTTCATTGACAGCCTCAGTTAGCAATCAGCCCCAGCATTTT
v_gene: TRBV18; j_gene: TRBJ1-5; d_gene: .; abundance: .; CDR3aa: CASSPRGGMGNQPQHF; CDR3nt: TGTGCCAGCTCACCACGTGGGGGGATGGGCAATCAGCCCCAGCATTTT
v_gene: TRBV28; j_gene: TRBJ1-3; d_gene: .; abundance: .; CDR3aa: CASSLRVEGNTIYF; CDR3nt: TGTGCCAGCAGTTTACGAGTTGAGGGAAACACCATATATTTT
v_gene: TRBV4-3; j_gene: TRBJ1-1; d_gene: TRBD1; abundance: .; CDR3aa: CASSHHGQGKTEAFF; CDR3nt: TGCGCCAGCAGCCACCACGGACAGGGAAAGACTGAAGCTTTCTTT
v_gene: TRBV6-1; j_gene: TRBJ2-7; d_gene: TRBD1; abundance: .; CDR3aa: CASSELLGTGSSYEQYF; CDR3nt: TGTGCCAGCAGTGAATTACTAGGGACAGGGAGCTCCTACGAGCAGTACTTC
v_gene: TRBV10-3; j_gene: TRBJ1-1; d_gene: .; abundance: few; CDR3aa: CAIRGLAGWDEAFF; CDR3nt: TGTGCCATCAGGGGATTGGCAGGGTGGGATGAAGCTTTCTTT
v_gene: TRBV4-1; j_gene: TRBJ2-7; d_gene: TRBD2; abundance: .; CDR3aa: CASSPRLADYEQYF; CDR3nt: TGCGCCAGCAGCCCTCGACTAGCGGACTACGAGCAGTACTTC
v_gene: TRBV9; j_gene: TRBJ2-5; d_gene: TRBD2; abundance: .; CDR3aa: CASSVGGSGGAETQYF; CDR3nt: TGTGCCAGCAGCGTAGGTGGTAGCGGGGGGGCGGAGACCCAGTACTTC
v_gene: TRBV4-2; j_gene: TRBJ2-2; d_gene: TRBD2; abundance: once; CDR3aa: CASSLTSGANTGELFF; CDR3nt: TGTGCCAGCAGCCTCACTAGCGGGGCTAACACCGGGGAGCTGTTTTTT
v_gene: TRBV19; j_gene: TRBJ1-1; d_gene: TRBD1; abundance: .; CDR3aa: CASITGTGGTEAFF; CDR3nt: TGTGCCAGTATAACCGGGACAGGGGGGACTGAAGCTTTCTTT
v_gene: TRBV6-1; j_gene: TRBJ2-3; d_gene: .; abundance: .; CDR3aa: CASSSVFGTDTQYF; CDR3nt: TGTGCCAGCAGTTCGGTGTTCGGCACAGATACGCAGTATTTT
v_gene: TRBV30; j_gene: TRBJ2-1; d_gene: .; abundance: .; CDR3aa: CAWSGSSYNEQFF; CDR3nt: TGTGCCTGGAGTGGGAGTTCCTACAATGAGCAGTTCTTC
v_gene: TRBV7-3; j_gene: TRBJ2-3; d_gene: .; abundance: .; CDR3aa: CASSPSGKGTDTQYF; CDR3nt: TGTGCCAGCAGCCCATCGGGGAAAGGCACAGATACGCAGTATTTT
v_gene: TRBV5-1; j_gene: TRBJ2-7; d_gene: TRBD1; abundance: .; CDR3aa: CASSLTGDEQYF; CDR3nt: TGCGCCAGCAGCTTGACAGGGGACGAGCAGTACTTC
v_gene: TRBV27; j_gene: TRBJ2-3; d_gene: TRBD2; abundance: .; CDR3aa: CASSLLSGGAGDTQYF; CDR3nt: TGTGCCAGCAGTTTATTGAGCGGGGGGGCCGGAGATACGCAGTATTTT
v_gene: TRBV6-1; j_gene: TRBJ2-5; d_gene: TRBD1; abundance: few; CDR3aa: CASRAGGRETQYF; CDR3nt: TGTGCCAGCAGGGCAGGGGGCCGAGAGACCCAGTACTTC
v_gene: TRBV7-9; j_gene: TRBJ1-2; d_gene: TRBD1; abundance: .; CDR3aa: CASSLDWAGGTYGYTF; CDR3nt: TGTGCCAGCAGCTTAGACTGGGCAGGGGGCACCTATGGCTACACCTTC
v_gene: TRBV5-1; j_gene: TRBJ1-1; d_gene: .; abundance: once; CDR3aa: CASSFVQGPMNTEAFF; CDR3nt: TGCGCCAGCAGCTTCGTACAGGGACCAATGAACACTGAAGCTTTCTTT
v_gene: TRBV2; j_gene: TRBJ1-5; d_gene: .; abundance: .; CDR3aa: CASSENRDIQPQHF; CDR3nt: TGTGCCAGCAGTGAGAACAGGGACATTCAGCCCCAGCATTTT
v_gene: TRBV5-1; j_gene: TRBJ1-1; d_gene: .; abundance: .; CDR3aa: CASSLAQVNTEAFF; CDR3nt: TGCGCCAGCAGCTTGGCACAGGTGAACACTGAAGCTTTCTTT
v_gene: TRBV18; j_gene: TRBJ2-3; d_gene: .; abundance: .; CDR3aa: CASSPLGGADTQYF; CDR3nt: TGTGCCAGCTCACCATTAGGGGGTGCAGATACGCAGTATTTT
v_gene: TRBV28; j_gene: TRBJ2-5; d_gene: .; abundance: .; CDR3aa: CASSPGGQETQYF; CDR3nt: TGTGCCAGCAGTCCAGGGGGGCAAGAGACCCAGTACTTC
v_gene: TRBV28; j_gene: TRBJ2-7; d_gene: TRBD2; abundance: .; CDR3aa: CASSLGLAAAYEQYF; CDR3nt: TGTGCCAGCAGTTTAGGTCTAGCGGCGGCCTACGAGCAGTACTTC
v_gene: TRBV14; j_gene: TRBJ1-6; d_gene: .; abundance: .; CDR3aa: CASSQSHTYNSPLHF; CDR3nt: TGTGCCAGCAGCCAATCACATACCTATAATTCACCCCTCCACTTT
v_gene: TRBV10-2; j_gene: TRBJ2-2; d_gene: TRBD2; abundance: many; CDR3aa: CASSSLAGALNTGELFF; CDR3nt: TGCGCCAGCAGTTCTCTAGCGGGGGCCTTGAACACCGGGGAGCTGTTTTTT
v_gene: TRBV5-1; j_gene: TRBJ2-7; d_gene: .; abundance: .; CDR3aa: CASSLGQGGDEQYF; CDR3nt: TGCGCCAGCAGCTTGGGGCAGGGTGGCGACGAGCAGTACTTC
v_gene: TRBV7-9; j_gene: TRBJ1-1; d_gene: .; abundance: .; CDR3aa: CASTLQGNTEAFF; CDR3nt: TGTGCCAGCACCTTACAGGGAAACACTGAAGCTTTCTTT
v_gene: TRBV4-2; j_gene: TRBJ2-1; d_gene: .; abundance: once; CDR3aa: CASSWQGHSRIHNEQFF; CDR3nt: TGTGCCAGCAGCTGGCAGGGTCACTCCCGGATCCACAATGAGCAGTTCTTC
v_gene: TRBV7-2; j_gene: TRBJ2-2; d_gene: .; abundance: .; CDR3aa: CASSLGAGTNTGELFF; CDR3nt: TGTGCCAGCAGCTTGGGGGCAGGGACGAACACCGGGGAGCTGTTTTTT
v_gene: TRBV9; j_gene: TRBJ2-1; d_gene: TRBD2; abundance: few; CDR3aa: CASSVATGGLAGGRHEQFF; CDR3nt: TGTGCCAGCAGCGTAGCTACGGGGGGACTAGCGGGGGGTCGACATGAGCAGTTCTTC
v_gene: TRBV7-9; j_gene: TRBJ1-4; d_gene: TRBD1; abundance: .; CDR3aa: CSSSLGQGAGVNEKLFF; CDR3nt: TGTTCCAGCAGCTTAGGACAGGGGGCCGGAGTTAATGAAAAACTGTTTTTT
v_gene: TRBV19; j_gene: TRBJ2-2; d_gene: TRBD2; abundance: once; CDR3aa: CASTNLGAGGRTGELFF; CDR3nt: TGTGCCAGTACGAACCTTGGGGCGGGGGGGCGCACCGGGGAGCTGTTTTTT
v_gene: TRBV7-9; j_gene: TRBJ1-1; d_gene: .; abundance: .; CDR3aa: CASSLIGGAGNTEAFF; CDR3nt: TGTGCCAGCAGCTTAATTGGGGGGGCAGGGAACACTGAAGCTTTCTTT
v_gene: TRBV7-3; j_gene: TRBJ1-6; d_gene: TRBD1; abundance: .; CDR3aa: CASSLRQGVSSPLHF; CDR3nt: TGTGCCAGCAGCTTAAGACAGGGAGTAAGTTCACCCCTCCACTTT
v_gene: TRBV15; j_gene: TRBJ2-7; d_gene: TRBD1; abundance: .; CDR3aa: CATSRGTRQGPYEQYF; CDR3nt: TGTGCCACCAGCAGAGGTACTCGACAGGGACCCTACGAGCAGTACTTC
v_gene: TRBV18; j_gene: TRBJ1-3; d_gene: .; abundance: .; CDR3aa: CASSPQGFGNTIYF; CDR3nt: TGTGCCAGCTCACCACAGGGGTTTGGAAACACCATATATTTT
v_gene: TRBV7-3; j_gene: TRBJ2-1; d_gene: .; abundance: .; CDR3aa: CASPGGGGGTNEQFF; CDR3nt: TGTGCCAGTCCGGGTGGGGGTGGGGGGACCAATGAGCAGTTCTTC
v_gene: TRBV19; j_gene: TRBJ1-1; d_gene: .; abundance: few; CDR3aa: CASSDPAGAPEAFF; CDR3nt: TGTGCCAGTAGTGACCCCGCGGGGGCCCCAGAAGCTTTCTTT
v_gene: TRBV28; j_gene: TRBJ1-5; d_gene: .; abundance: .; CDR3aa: CASIRVEGQPQHF; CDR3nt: TGTGCCAGCATTAGAGTAGAGGGTCAGCCCCAGCATTTT
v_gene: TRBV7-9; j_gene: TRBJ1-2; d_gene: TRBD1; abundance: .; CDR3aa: CASSSRDRDIYGYTF; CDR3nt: TGTGCCAGCTCCTCCCGGGACAGGGACATCTATGGCTACACCTTC
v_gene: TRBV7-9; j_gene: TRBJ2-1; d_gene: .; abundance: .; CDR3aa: CASSAGKTYNEQFF; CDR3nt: TGTGCCAGCAGCGCAGGGAAAACATACAATGAGCAGTTCTTC
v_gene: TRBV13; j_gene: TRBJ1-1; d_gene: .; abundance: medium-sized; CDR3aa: CASSLEGRSNTEAFF; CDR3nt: TGTGCCAGCAGCTTGGAGGGACGGTCGAACACTGAAGCTTTCTTT
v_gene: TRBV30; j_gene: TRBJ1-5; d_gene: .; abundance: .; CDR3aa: CAWSDSLMRNQPQHF; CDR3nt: TGTGCCTGGAGCGACTCCCTTATGCGCAATCAGCCCCAGCATTTT